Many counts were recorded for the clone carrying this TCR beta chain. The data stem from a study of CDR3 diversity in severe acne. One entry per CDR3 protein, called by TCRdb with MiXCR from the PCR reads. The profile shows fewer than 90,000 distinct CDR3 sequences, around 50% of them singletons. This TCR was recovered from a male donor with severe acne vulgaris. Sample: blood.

CDR3 in DNA: TGTGCCAGTACCCCGAGTTCGGGGGCGCATACAGATACGCAGTATTTT. Its protein product is CASTPSSGAHTDTQYF. The genes are TRBV19 and TRBJ2-3, with D possibly being TRBD1 or TRBD2 (6 bases each). Trimming took off 7 bases at V and 3 bases at J, with 20 bases between the two ends. CDR1 is LNHDA, CDR2 SQIVND, per germline (reference sequence). CDR3 length: 16 residues. The full variable domain, in which reference TRBV19 and TRBJ2-3 provide the parts outside the CDR3, is DGGITQSPKYLFRKEGQNVTLSCEQNLNHDAMYWYRQDPGQGLRLIYYSQIVNDFQKGDIAEGYSVSREKKESFPLTVTSAQKNPTAFYLCASTPSSGAHTDTQYFGPGTRLTVL.